A selection of T cell receptor beta chains follows, all from one sample in a study of vaccination and CD4 T cells after COVID-19. MiXCR, applied by TCRdb to the PCR reads, yields one record per CDR3 protein. The data contain approximately 9,600 distinct CDR3 sequences, 30% of them singletons. The antigens these receptors bind are not known. Sequenced material: CD4+ T cells from blood, cultured in vitro, taken after SARS-CoV-2 vaccination. These receptors were collected from a human donor who had recovered from COVID-19. The CDR3 runs from the conserved cysteine through the conserved F or W. A D gene is named only where the DNA matches it firmly. Not all rows give a size; the values are once, few, many and, for expanded clones, a class.

J gene	D gene	V gene	clone size	CDR3 length	CDR3 DNA	CDR3 protein
TRBJ2-2	.	TRBV7-2	few	13	TGTGCCAGCAGCTTAGTAGGGTCCGGGGAGCTGTTTTTT	CASSLVGSGELFF
TRBJ2-3	TRBD2	TRBV7-3	few	13	TGTGCCAGCGCCGGGGGGAGCACAGATACGCAGTATTTT	CASAGGSTDTQYF
TRBJ2-2	.	TRBV7-2	.	12	TGTGCCAGCAGCTTCTTCAGCGGGGAGCTGTTTTTT	CASSFFSGELFF
TRBJ2-6	.	TRBV2	.	15	TGTGCCAGCACCGTCCCCGGGTCCGGGGCCAACGTCCTGACTTTC	CASTVPGSGANVLTF
TRBJ1-5	.	TRBV18	.	15	TGTGCCAGCTCCCCCGGGGGAAATAGCAATCAGCCCCAGCATTTT	CASSPGGNSNQPQHF
TRBJ2-1	TRBD2	TRBV18	.	16	TGTGCCAGCTCACTTGACCGCGGGAGGATAGGAAATGAGCAGTTCTTC	CASSLDRGRIGNEQFF
TRBJ2-7	TRBD2	TRBV6-7	few	16	TGTGCCAGCAGTTACGGTGGGTTGGCGGGGGCCTACGAGCAGTACTTC	CASSYGGLAGAYEQYF
TRBJ2-1	.	TRBV7-9	few	15	TGTGCCAGCAGCTTAAGCGGACACAAAAACAATGAGCAGTTCTTC	CASSLSGHKNNEQFF
TRBJ2-7	.	TRBV6-1	few	14	TGTGCCAGCAGTGGTCCGCAGGGGTGGTACGAGCAGTACTTC	CASSGPQGWYEQYF
TRBJ2-7	TRBD1	TRBV7-6	few	14	TGTGCCAGCAGCACCACAGGGGACTCCTACGAGCAGTACTTC	CASSTTGDSYEQYF